Given below is one T cell receptor beta chain in context. Its target is unknown. The data derive from a study of neurological immune-mediated disorders. TCRdb independently ran MiXCR on the 5' RACE reads; one entry per CDR3 protein. Of around 94,000 distinct CDR3 sequences in the sample, 3.5% were seen once. The CDR3 sequence is 15 residues long. The V and J ends lost 0 bases and 1 base, in that order; junction bases with no gene match: 3. Per the germline V gene, CDR1 is SGHRS and CDR2 is YFSETQ. Broader study findings: Phylogenetic grouping assigned the repertoires of 18 of 34 multiple sclerosis patients to a single related-CDR3 cluster, representing a possible signature. Patients with HTLV-1-associated myelopathy showed the most TCR clonal expansion. Those with multiple sclerosis showed the least, falling below healthy controls.

The gene calls are TRBV5-1 and TRBJ2-7, with 8 nucleotides matching TRBD1. The source is a woman younger than 30 with multiple sclerosis. The specimen was PBMCs. The CDR3, as DNA: TGCGCCAGCAGCTTGGAAACAGGGGGGTCCTACGAGCAGTACTTC. Its protein is CASSLETGGSYEQYF.